A selection of T cell receptor beta chains follows, all from one sample in a study of cytomegalovirus exposure and HLA in healthy donors. Clones were sequenced by immunoSEQ multiplex PCR, and TCRdb holds only the in-frame ones, with some missing. The sample lists 130,000 or so clones; 60% to 80% were seen once. The sample comprised PBMCs. The source is a man in his forties in good health and CMV-seronegative. The conserved cysteine and the conserved F or W are not part of the CDR3 here.

>TRBV5-1|TRBJ2-1
ASSPNNEQF
>TRBV6-5|TRBJ2-5
ASSYYSGGRQETQY
>TRBV10-3|TRBJ2-7
APIGETGSYEQY
>TRBV2|TRBJ1-2
ASRPPGQGYGYT
>TRBV29-1|TRBJ2-3
SVDNPTEGTDTQY
>TRBV15|TRBJ1-1
ATSRDLGQGRAF
>TRBV7-9|TRBJ2-7
SSSPPGYEQY
>TRBV5-1|TRBJ1-6
ASSWAGNLSPLH
>TRBV7-9|TRBJ1-5
ASSLVGTGTSNQPQH
>TRBV9|TRBJ1-2
ASSDRAYGYT
>TRBV7-3|TRBJ2-1
ASSQLAGAYNEQF
>TRBV18|TRBJ1-3
ASSRNQGNGNTIY
>TRBV10-3|TRBJ1-5
AISEPKGFGNQPQH
>TRBV7-9|TRBJ2-2
ASRKMRGVNTGELF
>TRBV29-1|TRBJ2-1
SVPGYNEQF
>TRBV29-1|TRBJ1-1
SVSAGWAMNTEAF
>TRBV9|TRBJ1-3
ASSVGGTGSGNTIY
>TRBV4-1|TRBJ1-6
ASSQGDRDNSPLH
>TRBV2|TRBJ2-1
ASSEPAGVDYNEQF
>TRBV28|TRBJ1-2
ASSSQAYGYT
>TRBV5-1|TRBJ1-1
ASSLIGQGATEAF
>TRBV7-8|TRBJ1-2
ASSLSTGPGGNYGYT
>TRBV27|TRBJ2-7
ASSLSIGWRYEQY
>TRBV7-2|TRBJ1-5
ASSLALNNQPQH
>TRBV7-2|TRBJ1-6
ASSLEPRSSYNSPLH
>TRBV10-3|TRBJ1-6
AIRGNMDSPLH
>TRBV30|TRBJ2-7
AWSVAAYEQY
>TRBV6-5|TRBJ1-3
ASSSDRGVSGNTIY
>TRBV9|TRBJ1-1
AGGRGEYTEAF
>TRBV7-7|TRBJ1-6
ASSLVSDRVFNNSPLH
>TRBV28|TRBJ1-1
ASRDKRLLNTEAF
>TRBV6-6|TRBJ1-1
ASRPPVGDTEAF
>TRBV7-3|TRBJ2-3
ASSFPGTSGGAVPDTQY
>TRBV10-3|TRBJ2-5
AISESGTGMETQY
>TRBV27|TRBJ2-3
ASSPIWGDKADTQY
>TRBV5-4|TRBJ1-1
ASSLEGSRAF
>TRBV18|TRBJ2-3
ASSPPAASRDTQY
>TRBV10-3|TRBJ1-5
ASKRGGQGAQPQH
>TRBV7-6|TRBJ2-1
ASSLGTSAFNEQF
>TRBV5-4|TRBJ2-3
ASSMGTSGRTQY
>TRBV7-9|TRBJ1-2
ASSDLTGNLLSSGYT
>TRBV28|TRBJ1-2
ASRLQGANYGYT
>TRBV5-1|TRBJ2-5
ASSLGQFQETQY
>TRBV5-1|TRBJ2-1
ASSPRTSGRNEQF
>TRBV7-9|TRBJ1-1
ASSLGAPGLNTEAF
>TRBV27|TRBJ2-2
ASSFFQGLGELF
>TRBV2|TRBJ1-1
ASSRTQEIMNTEAF
>TRBV4-1|TRBJ2-3
ASSKGGSTDTQY